This T cell receptor (beta chain) appears in the sequencing data of a study of T cell responses to AZD1222 COVID-19 vaccine. Study-wide points: The donor group comprised mostly white British people and more females; the analysis possibly underestimated clonal diversity. Once two AZD1222 doses were given, Spike-specific TCR breadth and depth went up. Baseline seropositivity characterized only 5 or 6 AZD1222 recipients. After the peak T cell response, and only then, were repertoires sampled.

Comments on this clone: Its antigen is not identified. A junction end diverges from the germline sequence, so it may reflect a read error.

Generated by immunoSEQ multiplex PCR, the TCRdb table keeps only in-frame clones and is missing some. Of around 100,000 clones in the sample, 75% to 90% are singletons; the top ten hold around 7%. The CDR3 totals 14 residues. Per germline, CDR1 LGHNA and CDR2 YNFKEQ. This chain links TRBV4-2 with TRBJ1-2, with a weak D call TRBD1 (5 bases). The material sequenced was peripheral blood, taken on day 0 of AZD1222 vaccination. This receptor was obtained from an adult in good health. The CDR3 protein is CASRQVGESRGYTF. The CDR3 DNA is TGTGCCAGCAGACAAGTGGGGGAAAGCAGGGGCTACACCTTC.